The 3 T cell receptor beta chains in this list originate from one sample, sequenced in a study of cytotoxic CD8 clonotypes in ibrutinib-treated CLL. The data were produced by immunoSEQ multiplex PCR, yet TCRdb's version contains in-frame clones alone and is incomplete. The sample shows under 150,000 clones, around 84% of them seen only once. Sequencing was performed on PBMCs, taken after 36 months of ibrutinib treatment. The receptors originated from a human donor with chronic lymphocytic leukemia.

The chain carries TRBV15 and TRBJ2-7; D gene uncertain. The V and J ends lost 2 bases and 2 bases respectively, with 10 bases between them. CDR1 is LNHNV and CDR2 is YYDKDF in the germline V gene (reference sequence). The CDR3 loop spans 14 amino acids. The CDR3 DNA sequence: TGTGCCACCAGCAGATACACCGACACCTACGAGCAGTACTTC. Translated: CATSRYTDTYEQYF.

In its sample, this clone was seen once. The chain combines TRBV7-3 with TRBJ2-1; the match to TRBD1 covers 10 bases. V was clipped by 5 bases and J by 5 bases; unmatched bases: 6. This CDR3 is 15 amino acids long. Germline V gene lookup returns CDR1 SGHTA and CDR2 FQGTGA. CDR3 sequence (DNA): TGTGCCAGCAGCCCGGGACAGGGGTTACACAATGAGCAGTTCTTC. It is translated as CASSPGQGLHNEQFF.

The V and J genes are TRBV5-1 and TRBJ2-2; D unresolved. Germline V lookup: CDR1 SGHRS, CDR2 YFSETQ. Trimming removed 0 bases from V and 7 bases from J, with 13 bases in between. The CDR3 has 15 residues. The CDR3 sequence is CASSLAQTSGGELFF. The CDR3 DNA reads TGCGCCAGCAGCTTGGCACAGACCTCAGGCGGGGAGCTGTTTTTT.